The 30 T cell receptor beta chains below come from one sample, sequenced in a study of T cells in Graves' hyperthyroidism and ophthalmopathy. What was amplified from RNA transcripts were TCR beta CDR3 regions. TCR CDR3 regions were first amplified by RT-PCR with HTBI primers. TCRdb redid the calling of the multiplex PCR reads with MiXCR, one entry per CDR3 protein. The sample lists about 380,000 distinct CDR3 sequences, around 18% occurring once. The source material was blood. Receptors originate from a young man with Graves' ophthalmopathy.

This clonotype was detected only a few times. The gene calls are TRBV3-1 and TRBJ2-2, with 8 bases lining up with TRBD2. The CDR3 consists of 14 residues. With V trimmed by 8 bases and J by 4 bases, 6 bases remained unmatched. Germline loops: CDR1 LGHDT, CDR2 YNNKEL (reference sequence). The CDR3 loop is CASGGGLGTGELFF. DNA of the CDR3: TGTGCCAGCGGCGGGGGGCTGGGCACCGGGGAGCTGTTTTTT.

On this clonotype: A much larger clone differs from this one at a single base, so this may be a read error. V usage is TRBV7-9 and J usage is TRBJ1-5; no definite D call. Germline CDR1 is SEHNR and CDR2 is FQNEAQ (reference sequence). CDR3 length: 16 amino acids. DNA of the CDR3: TGTGCCAGCTGCTTAGATCTCGGGGAATTCAATCAGCCCCAGCATTTT. Encoded protein: CASCLDLGEFNQPQHF.

For this clonotype: At one end, the junction sequence differs from germline, possibly due to a read error. The chain joins TRBV19 to TRBJ1-1; TRBD1 might be the D (6 bases). Germline CDR1 reads LNHDA; CDR2 reads SQIVND (reference sequence). This CDR3 is built from 13 residues. The DNA of the CDR3 is TGTGCCAGTACAACGGCAGGGGTGGCTGACGCTTTCTTT. This gives the protein CASTTAGVADAFF.

There are many counts of this clonotype. The rearrangement joins TRBV3-1 to TRBJ2-1; tentative D call: TRBD2 (5 bases). V lost 1 base and J lost 2, with 15 bases in between. Germline V lookup: CDR1 LGHDT, CDR2 YNNKEL (reference sequence). The CDR3 is 17 residues long. CDR3 sequence reads: CASSQALAGPAYNEQFF. CDR3 DNA sequence: TGTGCCAGCAGCCAAGCATTGGCGGGTCCAGCCTACAATGAGCAGTTCTTC.

This clonotype was counted a single time. V and J are TRBV28 and TRBJ1-5, with D uncertain. CDR3 length: 13 amino acids. CDR1 is MDHEN, CDR2 SYDVKM, per germline. Trimming cost V 5 bases and J 8 bases, with 13 bases left between them. For the CDR3, the DNA is TGTGCCAGCAGTACCTGGCTGACCGAGCCCCAGCATTTT. It encodes CASSTWLTEPQHF.

The chain combines TRBV6-5 with TRBJ1-2, with a weak D call TRBD1 (6 bases). V lost 2 bases and J lost 6, with 19 bases in between. The germline gives CDR1 MNHEY, CDR2 SVGAGI. The CDR3 loop spans 16 amino acids. The CDR3 coding sequence is TGTGCCAGCAGTTACGGCAGGGGAAGTGTCAGGGATGGCTACACCTTC. Amino acids: CASSYGRGSVRDGYTF.

CDR3 nucleotide sequence: TGTGCCAGCAGCCTAGTGGGGGTTCGGAACACTGAAGCTTTCTTT. This sequence encodes CASSLVGVRNTEAFF. The genes are TRBV27 and TRBJ1-1; D perhaps matches TRBD1 (5 bases). The germline V gene encodes CDR1 MNHEY and CDR2 SMNVEV (reference sequence). The CDR3 is made up of 15 amino acids. Trimming shortened V by 6 bases and J by 1 base, and 15 bases separated the two germline ends.

In this sample, this clonotype turned up a few times. The rearrangement joins TRBV6-1 to TRBJ1-2, with 8 bases that match TRBD1. V shed 0 bases and J 4 bases; nucleotides not matched to a gene: 7. The CDR3 contains 16 residues. Germline V gene lookup returns CDR1 MNHNS and CDR2 SASEGT. CDR3 sequence: CASSEAYGQGFYGYTF. CDR3 nucleotides: TGTGCCAGCAGTGAAGCCTACGGACAGGGATTCTATGGCTACACCTTC.

With regard to this clonotype: One junction end disagrees with the germline gene, perhaps due to a read error. The chain employs TRBV7-2 and TRBJ2-5; 9 bases are shared with TRBD2. Germline CDR1 reads SGHTA; CDR2 reads FQGNSA. The CDR3 length is 15 residues. CDR3 loop: CASSVAGVNQETQYF. CDR3 DNA: TGTGCCAGCAGCGTAGCGGGGGTTAACCAAGAGACCCAGTACTTC.

The chain uses TRBV6-1 and TRBJ2-3; TRBD2 agrees at 13 bases. The junction had 11 bases not matched to a gene; V was cut back by 8 bases and J by 6 bases. The germline CDR1 and CDR2 sequences are MNHNS and SASEGT. This CDR3 contains 16 residues. Written as DNA, the CDR3 is TGTGCCAGCGGACAAGCCGGACTAGCGGGGGTGGATACGCAGTATTTT. It yields the protein CASGQAGLAGVDTQYF.

The chain is built from TRBV7-3 and TRBJ2-3; 15 positions agree with TRBD2. This CDR3 contains 19 residues. The germline V gene has CDR1 SGHTA and CDR2 FQGTGA. V lost 4 bases to trimming and J lost 3 bases; unmatched junction nucleotides: 11. CDR3 bases: TGTGCCAGCAGCTCCAGGGGGCCGGGACTAGCGGGGGGAACAGATACGCAGTATTTT. This gives the protein CASSSRGPGLAGGTDTQYF.

This clonotype was observed many times. The chain has TRBV7-2 and TRBJ1-2, with 7 bases identical to TRBD1. Germline-derived CDR1 and CDR2 are SGHTA and FQGNSA. This CDR3 is built from 17 residues. The V segment lost 1 base and the J segment 1 base; nucleotides outside the gene matches: 9. In DNA form, the CDR3 reads TGTGCCAGCAGCTTAGTAGCGACAGGGTCTTATAACTATGGCTACACCTTC. It specifies CASSLVATGSYNYGYTF. The whole variable domain, remainder taken from reference TRBV7-2 and TRBJ1-2, is GAGVSQSPSNKVTEKGKDVELRCDPISGHTALYWYRQSLGQGLEFLIYFQGNSAPDKSGLPSDRFSAERTGGSVSTLTIQRTQQEDSAVYLCASSLVATGSYNYGYTFGSGTRLTVV.

This clonotype was detected a few times. One end of the junction varies from germline; a read error may be responsible. This chain connects TRBV7-9 to TRBJ2-3; D gene ambiguous. CDR1 and CDR2 (germline): SEHNR, FQNEAQ (reference sequence). CDR3 size: 13 residues. The CDR3 bases are TGTGCCAGCAGCGCATTATGGGAAGATGCGCAGTATTTT. Its protein is CASSALWEDAQYF.

This clonotype showed up many times. The junction shows a germline mismatch at one end, possibly a read error. The rearrangement links TRBV5-1 to TRBJ1-2, with D tentatively TRBD1 (5 bases). Germline V gives CDR1 SGHRS, CDR2 YFSETQ. The CDR3 runs 13 residues. The CDR3 DNA follows: TGTGCCAGCAGTTTGGGGGGGAGCTATGGCTACACCTTC. Translating gives CASSLGGSYGYTF.

J is TRBJ2-5 and V is TRBV10-3; D perhaps matches TRBD2 (5 bases). V shed 4 bases and J shed 3 bases, with 9 bases lying between them. The CDR3 runs 13 residues. Germline V gene sequence: CDR1 ENHRY, CDR2 SYGVKD. CDR3 DNA: TGTGCCATCAGTGTAGCCGGGAAAGAGACCCAGTACTTC. This translates into CAISVAGKETQYF.

In nucleotides, the CDR3 is TGTGCCAGCAGTAATCCCGCCTACGAGCAGTACTTC. Translating it yields CASSNPAYEQYF. The gene calls are TRBV2 and TRBJ2-7, with unresolved D. Deletions cut 5 bases from V and 2 bases from J, with 7 bases between. CDR1 and CDR2 from the germline V gene are SNHLY and FYNNEI. This CDR3 comprises 12 residues.

This clonotype has more than one count but fewer than ten. The J gene is TRBJ2-1, the V gene TRBV3-1; no firm D call. Per the germline V gene, CDR1 is LGHDT and CDR2 is YNNKEL (reference sequence). The CDR3 sequence is 17 residues long. Trimming removed 4 bases at V and 8 bases at J, with 24 bases between. DNA of the CDR3: TGTGCCAGCAGCCGCTGGACCCCTAGAGACTGGGTAGATGAGCAGTTCTTC. Protein: CASSRWTPRDWVDEQFF.

This chain uses TRBV7-8 with TRBJ2-5, with TRBD1 identical over 8 bases. This CDR3 comprises 14 residues. Germline CDR1 is SGHVS and CDR2 is FQNEAQ. Trimming at V came to 5 bases and at J to 12 bases, leaving 14 bases not matched to a gene. CDR3 protein: CASSQGQGYGMEYF. The CDR3 region has the DNA TGTGCCAGCAGCCAAGGACAGGGCTACGGAATGGAGTACTTC.

This clonotype was observed many times. The rearrangement uses TRBV6-5 and TRBJ2-7, with 7 bases lining up with TRBD2. The CDR3 covers 13 residues. Trimming at V came to 2 bases and at J to 6 bases, leaving 4 bases not matched to a gene. From germline, CDR1 is MNHEY and CDR2 SVGAGI. CDR3 DNA: TGTGCCAGCAGTTACGGGGAGGGGACCGAGCAGTACTTC. Encoded protein: CASSYGEGTEQYF.

A few counts support this clonotype. The chain links TRBV6-2 or TRBV6-3 to TRBJ1-2; 8 bases are a match to TRBD1. Per germline, CDR1 MNHEY and CDR2 SVGEGT. V lost 2 bases to trimming and J lost 4 bases; unmatched junction nucleotides: 6. There are 15 residues in the CDR3. The CDR3 nucleotides are TGTGCCAGCAGTTACCCTGGACAGGGTGGCTATGGCTACACCTTC. This encodes CASSYPGQGGYGYTF.

This clonotype appeared many times. This sequence joins TRBV6-1 and TRBJ1-2; D is unresolved. Deletions cut 6 bases from V and 2 bases from J, with 19 bases between. The CDR3 has 16 amino acids. The germline CDR1 and CDR2 sequences are MNHNS and SASEGT. CDR3: CASSPSGLWRNYGYTF. In DNA form, the CDR3 reads TGTGCCAGCAGCCCCAGCGGACTCTGGAGGAACTATGGCTACACCTTC.

This clonotype was seen many times. The gene calls are TRBV6-1 and TRBJ2-7; 11 bases fit TRBD1. The CDR3 consists of 16 residues. With 1 base clipped from V and 9 bases from J, the junction kept 11 bases outside the gene matches. CDR1 is MNHNS and CDR2 is SASEGT in the germline V gene. CDR3 protein: CASSEDPDRGRLGQYF. In DNA form, the CDR3 reads TGTGCCAGCAGTGAAGATCCGGACAGGGGGCGGCTAGGGCAGTACTTC.

This clonotype was seen at least ten times. This sequence joins TRBV7-9 and TRBJ2-3; 10 positions match TRBD1. Trimming took 5 bases from V and 8 from J; bases not matched to a gene: 7. CDR3 length equals 14 residues. Per germline, CDR1 SEHNR and CDR2 FQNEAQ (reference sequence). The CDR3, as DNA: TGTGCCAGCAGCCGGGACAGGGGTCACCTTACGCAGTATTTT. Translating it yields CASSRDRGHLTQYF. Based on the CDR3 plus reference TRBV7-9 and TRBJ2-3, the full variable domain is DTGVSQNPRHKITKRGQNVTFRCDPISEHNRLYWYRQTLGQGPEFLTYFQNEAQLEKSRLLSDRFSAERPKGSFSTLEIQRTEQGDSAMYLCASSRDRGHLTQYFGPGTRLTVL.

The chain carries TRBV6-1 and TRBJ1-3; D unresolved. Between the trimmed V and J ends, which lost 2 bases and 2 bases, there was a span of 7 bases. The CDR3 contains 14 residues. Germline CDR1 MNHNS, CDR2 SASEGT. The CDR3 sequence is CASSERRTGNTIYF. In DNA form, the CDR3 reads TGTGCCAGCAGTGAAAGGAGAACTGGAAACACCATATATTTT.

This clonotype was seen at least ten times. This chain joins TRBV6-5 and TRBJ2-1; TRBD2 might be the D (5 bases). This CDR3 comprises 15 residues. Germline CDR1 reads MNHEY; CDR2 reads SVGAGI. Trimming left V 2 bases short and J 0 bases short, with 8 bases between. CDR3 residues: CASSYESGSYNEQFF. Written as DNA, the CDR3 is TGTGCCAGCAGTTACGAGAGCGGCTCCTACAATGAGCAGTTCTTC.

Written as DNA, the CDR3 is TGTGCCAGCAGCGTGGCTTTCACTAGCGGGTTCACAGATACGCAGTATTTT. Translating it yields CASSVAFTSGFTDTQYF. The genes are TRBV9 and TRBJ2-3; 9 nucleotides line up with TRBD2. J was trimmed by 2 bases and V by 2 bases; bases with no gene match: 9. This CDR3 has 17 residues. The germline gives CDR1 SGDLS, CDR2 YYNGEE.

The rearrangement links TRBV19 to TRBJ1-2; TRBD1 might be the D (5 bases). Trimming took 9 bases from V and 2 from J, leaving 19 bases between them. Germline CDR1 is LNHDA and CDR2 is SQIVND (reference sequence). The CDR3 sequence is 15 residues long. The CDR3 DNA sequence: TGTGCCAGCCGACAGTACGGCAGCTTCAACTATGGCTACACCTTC. Translation: CASRQYGSFNYGYTF.

This clonotype was counted at least ten times. This chain joins TRBV27 and TRBJ2-5; 7 positions agree with TRBD2. The CDR3 has 14 amino acids. Germline CDR1 is MNHEY and CDR2 is SMNVEV (reference sequence). Trimming at V came to 6 bases and at J to 4 bases, leaving 8 bases not matched to a gene. CDR3 DNA: TGTGCCAGCAGGCGATTGGGGGGGGGAGAGACCCAGTACTTC. Encoded protein: CASRRLGGGETQYF.

This clonotype was observed at least ten times. This chain links TRBV12-3 or TRBV12-4 with TRBJ2-2, with 7 nucleotides matching TRBD1. The junction had 4 bases not matched to a gene; V was cut back by 3 bases and J by 6 bases. The CDR3 spans 14 residues. CDR3 nucleotide sequence: TGTGCCAGCAGTTTTGAGACAGGGCCCGGGGAGCTGTTTTTT. Translation gives CASSFETGPGELFF.

The chain recombines TRBV27 with TRBJ2-1; 8 bases agree with TRBD1. Germline CDR1 and CDR2: MNHEY and SMNVEV (reference sequence). V shed 8 bases and J 3 bases; nucleotides not matched to a gene: 9. The CDR3 has 15 residues. Written as DNA, the CDR3 is TGTGCCAGCGGACGACAGGGGCAGTTCTACAATGAGCAGTTCTTC. Translating it yields CASGRQGQFYNEQFF.